These T cell receptor beta chains were read from a single sample in a study of T-cell memory formation after mild COVID-19. Via MiXCR, TCRdb re-called the 5' RACE reads, giving one row per CDR3 protein. The table lists more than 350,000 distinct CDR3 sequences, roughly 15% of them singletons. Material: PBMCs or a T cell subset sorted from them (not recorded which). The receptors stem from a man aged 18 to 35 who had mild COVID-19 (a few samples of this study predate the infection). Cell type and time point are not known. CDR3s include the opening cysteine and the closing phenylalanine or tryptophan. The order of the fields is V gene, CDR3 protein.

>TRBV5-4
CASSSQGGDYTDTQYF
>TRBV20-1
CSARSRDRGNPITGELFF
>TRBV7-9
CASSVTGVSSIQYF
>TRBV24-1
CATSPSPENTDTQYF
>TRBV5-1
CASSGGQATGANVLTF
>TRBV5-1
CASSSGLADTGELFF
>TRBV20-1
CSVLGAGGSYNEQFF
>TRBV10-3
CAISESLSTTAGYNEQFF
>TRBV5-1
CASSLTPRAGGYEQYF
>TRBV7-2
CASSNQKGHEKLFF
>TRBV5-1
CASSLETGGAGNIQYF
>TRBV9
CASSGTSGNTDTQYF
>TRBV6-6
CASSPPFPETDTQYF
>TRBV6-1
CASTPTGIQNIQYF
>TRBV20-1
CSASDGGNTIYF
>TRBV11-2
CASSLYFSAGFQETQYF
>TRBV5-1
CASSSLSTATTDTQYF
>TRBV20-1
CSATVAGAGGQPQHF
>TRBV18
CASSPASGGAGIEQFF
>TRBV7-9
CASSPDGLNGSPLHF
>TRBV28
CASNEGASDTQYF
>TRBV2
CASTTGVVGYGYTF
>TRBV5-6
CASSLEPNQPQHF
>TRBV9
CASSPWLKGKETQYF
>TRBV12-5
CASGRTTSTDTQYF
>TRBV12-3/TRBV12-4
CASSFTPRQAGLFF
>TRBV5-1
CASSLASGQGAREQYF
>TRBV12-3/TRBV12-4
CASSSQTGANSPLHF
>TRBV5-1
CASSLTGSTRDTQYF
>TRBV4-1
CASTPKGVDSHNEKLFF
>TRBV7-3
CASSRGAGDTQYF
>TRBV20-1
CSATVDRGETEAFF
>TRBV5-1
CASSWTALNTEAFF
>TRBV7-9
CAILSGANVLTF
>TRBV20-1
CSAGLLRGQTDSNQPQHF
>TRBV2
CASSEAGYNEQFF
>TRBV27
CASSLFPSANYGYTF
>TRBV27
CASSLSGGPQHF
>TRBV18
CASTSGEGSEQFF
>TRBV7-3
CASSLTKGARAFF
>TRBV2
CAGWEQESSNYGYTF
>TRBV7-2
CASSHPPSNEQFF